A selection of T cell receptor beta chains follows, all from one sample in a study of T-cell reconstitution after alpha-beta-depleted transplantation in children. One entry per CDR3 protein results from TCRdb running MiXCR on the PCR reads. The table includes 300,000 to 400,000 distinct CDR3 sequences, 10% to 15% detected once. The material sequenced was PBMCs, taken from the stem cell graft. These receptor sequences come from a human donor who donated a stem cell graft to a child with Fanconi anemia. Each CDR3 is given with its conserved first and last residue. The order of the fields is J gene, V gene, clone size, D gene, CDR3 protein, CDR3 DNA. D genes are given only for firm matches. The size field is filled for only some rows; it gives once, few, many or a size class.

TRBJ1-5,TRBV5-1,-,-,CASSLTGPEEPQHF,TGCGCCAGCAGCTTGACAGGGCCTGAAGAGCCCCAGCATTTT
TRBJ1-1,TRBV4-2,many,-,CASSQATEAFF,TGTGCCAGCAGCCAGGCTACTGAAGCTTTCTTT
TRBJ1-2,TRBV6-5,few,-,CASSYSRLGGKGYTF,TGTGCCAGCAGTTACTCGAGATTGGGGGGGAAGGGCTACACCTTC
TRBJ1-2,TRBV7-2,few,-,CASSLARRLHGYTF,TGTGCCAGCAGCTTAGCGAGGCGGCTTCATGGCTACACCTTC
TRBJ2-7,TRBV2,few,-,CASRWARDSYEQYF,TGTGCCAGCAGGTGGGCACGGGATTCCTACGAGCAGTACTTC
TRBJ1-5,TRBV20-1,few,TRBD1,CSASGRGRGNQPQHF,TGCAGTGCTAGTGGGAGGGGGCGGGGGAATCAGCCCCAGCATTTT
TRBJ1-1,TRBV6-6,few,-,CASSQRQASEAFF,TGTGCCAGCAGCCAAAGACAGGCGTCTGAAGCTTTCTTT
TRBJ1-3,TRBV30,many,-,CAWTTAGNTIYF,TGTGCCTGGACCACCGCTGGAAACACCATATATTTT
TRBJ1-1,TRBV20-1,many,-,CSARDSGGKGTEAFF,TGCAGTGCTAGAGATTCAGGAGGGAAGGGAACTGAAGCTTTCTTT
TRBJ1-1,TRBV6-2/TRBV6-3,few,-,CASSPRPNTEAFF,TGTGCCAGCAGTCCCCGCCCGAACACTGAAGCTTTCTTT
TRBJ1-2,TRBV20-1,few,TRBD1,CSAIRQGGLLGYTF,TGCAGTGCTATTCGACAGGGGGGCTTGCTTGGCTACACCTTC
TRBJ2-1,TRBV5-5,-,-,CASSYRAYNEQFF,TGTGCCAGCAGTTACAGGGCATACAATGAGCAGTTCTTC
TRBJ2-7,TRBV25-1,many,-,CASSDDSGTGYEQYF,TGTGCCAGCAGTGACGACTCCGGGACTGGCTACGAGCAGTACTTC
TRBJ2-1,TRBV9,many,-,CASSVDFSGEQFF,TGTGCCAGCAGCGTAGACTTTTCGGGTGAGCAGTTCTTC
TRBJ1-1,TRBV7-8,many,-,CASSLAADREAFF,TGTGCCAGCAGCTTAGCGGCAGACAGGGAAGCTTTCTTT
TRBJ2-7,TRBV12-3/TRBV12-4,-,-,CASSPPVLAGLGEQYF,TGTGCCAGCAGTCCCCCCGTACTTGCGGGCCTAGGGGAGCAGTACTTC
TRBJ1-1,TRBV7-9,few,-,CASSWVPTEAFF,TGTGCCAGCAGCTGGGTCCCCACTGAAGCTTTCTTT
TRBJ2-3,TRBV4-3,many,-,CASSQAQATDTQYF,TGCGCCAGCAGCCAAGCACAGGCAACAGATACGCAGTATTTT
TRBJ1-1,TRBV12-3/TRBV12-4,many,-,CASLNRLMNTEAFF,TGTGCCAGTTTGAACAGGCTCATGAACACTGAAGCTTTCTTT
TRBJ2-1,TRBV4-2,few,TRBD1,CASSQDRRGQGRINEQFF,TGTGCCAGCAGCCAAGATCGTCGTGGACAGGGGAGGATCAATGAGCAGTTCTTC
TRBJ2-1,TRBV12-3/TRBV12-4,-,-,CASSYGSSSYNEQFF,TGTGCCAGCAGTTATGGGTCTAGCTCCTACAATGAGCAGTTCTTC
TRBJ1-1,TRBV6-6,-,-,CASSQTARAFF,TGTGCCAGCAGTCAAACTGCTCGAGCTTTCTTT
TRBJ1-1,TRBV10-3,-,-,CAISESIVSGDNSEAFF,TGTGCCATCAGTGAGTCGATAGTGTCAGGGGATAACAGTGAAGCTTTCTTT
TRBJ2-2,TRBV7-2,few,TRBD2,CASSSPPGGAAGELFF,TGTGCCAGCAGCTCACCCCCCGGGGGGGCAGCCGGGGAGCTGTTTTTT
TRBJ1-5,TRBV7-2,few,-,CASGDSNQPQHF,TGTGCCAGTGGTGACAGCAATCAGCCCCAGCATTTT
TRBJ1-1,TRBV3-1,many,-,CASSQAENTEAFF,TGTGCCAGCAGCCAGGCGGAGAACACTGAAGCTTTCTTT
TRBJ1-1,TRBV3-1,few,TRBD1,CASTRQGVNTEAFF,TGTGCCAGCACCCGACAGGGGGTAAACACTGAAGCTTTCTTT